This T cell receptor beta chain was recorded in a study of T-cell reconstitution after alpha-beta-depleted transplantation in children. Molecular barcoding with unique molecular identifiers was used for the TCRbeta library. TCRdb ran MiXCR on the PCR reads and lists one entry per CDR3 protein. The sample includes roughly 200,000 distinct CDR3 sequences, approximately 9% seen only once; the top ten take less than 8%. The germline CDR1 and CDR2 sequences are SGHDT and YYEEEE. The V end lost 0 bases, the J end lost 15 bases, and 10 bases lay between the germline ends. The CDR3 contains 11 residues. The clonotype was recovered from a human donor who donated a stem cell graft to a child with acute lymphoblastic leukemia. The chain has TRBV5-6 and TRBJ2-1; D not certain. The sequences come from PBMCs from the stem cell graft donor, collected from the stem cell graft. Written as DNA, the CDR3 is TGTGCCAGCAGCTTGGAGGAGAATCGGTTCTTC. This sequence encodes CASSLEENRFF.